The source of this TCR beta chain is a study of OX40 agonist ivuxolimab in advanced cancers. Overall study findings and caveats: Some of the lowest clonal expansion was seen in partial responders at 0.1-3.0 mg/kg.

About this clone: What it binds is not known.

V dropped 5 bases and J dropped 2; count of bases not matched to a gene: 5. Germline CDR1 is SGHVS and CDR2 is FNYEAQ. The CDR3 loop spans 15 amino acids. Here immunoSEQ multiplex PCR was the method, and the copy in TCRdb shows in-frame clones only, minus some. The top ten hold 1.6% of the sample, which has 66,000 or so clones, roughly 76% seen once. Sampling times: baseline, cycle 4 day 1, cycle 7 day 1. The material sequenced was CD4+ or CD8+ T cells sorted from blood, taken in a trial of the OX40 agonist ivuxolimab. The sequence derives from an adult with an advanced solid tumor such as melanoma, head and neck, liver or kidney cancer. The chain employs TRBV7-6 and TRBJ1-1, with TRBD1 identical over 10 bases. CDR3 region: CASSLQTGGNTEAFF. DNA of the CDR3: TGTGCCAGCAGCCTGCAGACAGGGGGCAACACTGAAGCTTTCTTT.